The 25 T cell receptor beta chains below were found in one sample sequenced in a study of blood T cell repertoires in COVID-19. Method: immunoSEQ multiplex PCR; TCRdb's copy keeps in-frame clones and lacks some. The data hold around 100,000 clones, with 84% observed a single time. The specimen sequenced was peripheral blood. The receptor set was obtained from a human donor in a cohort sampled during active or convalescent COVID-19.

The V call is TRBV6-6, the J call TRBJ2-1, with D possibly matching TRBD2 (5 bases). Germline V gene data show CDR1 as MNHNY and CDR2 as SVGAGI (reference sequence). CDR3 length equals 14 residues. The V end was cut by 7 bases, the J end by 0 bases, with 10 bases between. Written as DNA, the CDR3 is TGTGCCAGCACGCCGGGAACCTCCTACAATGAGCAGTTCTTC. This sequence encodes CASTPGTSYNEQFF.

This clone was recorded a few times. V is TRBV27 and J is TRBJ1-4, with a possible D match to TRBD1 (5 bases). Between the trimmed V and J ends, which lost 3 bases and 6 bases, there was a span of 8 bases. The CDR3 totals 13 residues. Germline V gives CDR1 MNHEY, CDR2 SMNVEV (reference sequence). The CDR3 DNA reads TGTGCCAGCAGTTTCTCAGGGTATGAAAAACTGTTTTTT. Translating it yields CASSFSGYEKLFF.

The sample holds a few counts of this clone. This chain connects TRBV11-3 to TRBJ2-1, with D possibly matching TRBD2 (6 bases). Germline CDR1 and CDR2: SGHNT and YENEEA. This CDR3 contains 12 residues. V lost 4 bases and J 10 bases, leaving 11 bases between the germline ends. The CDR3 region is CASSYLEGEQFF. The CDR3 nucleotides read TGTGCCAGCAGCTACTTGGAGGGAGAGCAGTTCTTC.

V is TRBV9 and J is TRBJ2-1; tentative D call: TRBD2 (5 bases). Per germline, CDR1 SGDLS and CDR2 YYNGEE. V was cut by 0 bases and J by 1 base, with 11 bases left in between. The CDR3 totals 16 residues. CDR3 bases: TGTGCCAGCAGCGTAGGAGCTAGCCGTTCCTACAATGAGCAGTTCTTC. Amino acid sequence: CASSVGASRSYNEQFF.

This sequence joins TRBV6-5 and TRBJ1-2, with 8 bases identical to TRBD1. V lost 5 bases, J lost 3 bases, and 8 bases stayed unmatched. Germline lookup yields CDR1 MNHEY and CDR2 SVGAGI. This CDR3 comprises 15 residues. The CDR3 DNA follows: TGTGCCAGCAGTCCCGGACAGGGTAACGACTATGGCTACACCTTC. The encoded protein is CASSPGQGNDYGYTF.

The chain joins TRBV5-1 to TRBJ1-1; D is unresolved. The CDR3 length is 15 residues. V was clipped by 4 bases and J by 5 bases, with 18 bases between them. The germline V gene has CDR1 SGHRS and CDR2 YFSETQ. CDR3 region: CASSEYGEVGTEAFF. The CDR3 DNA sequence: TGCGCCAGCAGCGAGTATGGGGAGGTCGGGACTGAAGCTTTCTTT.

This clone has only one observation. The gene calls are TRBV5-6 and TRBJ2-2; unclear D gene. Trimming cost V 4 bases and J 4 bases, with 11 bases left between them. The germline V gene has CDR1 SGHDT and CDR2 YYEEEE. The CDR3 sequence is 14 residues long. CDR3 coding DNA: TGTGCCAGCAGCACCCTCGGTGGCACCGGGGAGCTGTTTTTT. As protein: CASSTLGGTGELFF.

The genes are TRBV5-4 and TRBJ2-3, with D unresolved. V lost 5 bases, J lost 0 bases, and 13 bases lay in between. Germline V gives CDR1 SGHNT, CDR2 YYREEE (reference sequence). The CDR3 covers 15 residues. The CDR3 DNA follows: TGTGCCAGCAGTTCCCCGGGTCGGAGCACAGATACGCAGTATTTT. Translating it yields CASSSPGRSTDTQYF.

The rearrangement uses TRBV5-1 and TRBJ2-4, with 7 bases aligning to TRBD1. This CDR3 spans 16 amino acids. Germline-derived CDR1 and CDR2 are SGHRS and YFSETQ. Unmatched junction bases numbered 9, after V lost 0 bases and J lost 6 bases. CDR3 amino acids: CASSLAVRGKGNIQYF. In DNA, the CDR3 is TGCGCCAGCAGCTTGGCGGTCAGGGGGAAGGGAAACATTCAGTACTTC. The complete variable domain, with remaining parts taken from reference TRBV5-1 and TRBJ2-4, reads KAGVTQTPRYLIKTRGQQVTLSCSPISGHRSVSWYQQTPGQGLQFLFEYFSETQRNKGNFPGRFSGRQFSNSRSEMNVSTLELGDSALYLCASSLAVRGKGNIQYFGAGTRLSVL.

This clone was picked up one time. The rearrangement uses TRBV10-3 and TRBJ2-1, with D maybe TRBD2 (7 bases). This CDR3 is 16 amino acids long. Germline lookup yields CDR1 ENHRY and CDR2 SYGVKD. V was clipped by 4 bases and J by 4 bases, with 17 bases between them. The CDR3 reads CAISGNEAGAYNEQFF. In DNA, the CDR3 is TGTGCCATCAGTGGAAATGAGGCGGGGGCGTACAATGAGCAGTTCTTC.

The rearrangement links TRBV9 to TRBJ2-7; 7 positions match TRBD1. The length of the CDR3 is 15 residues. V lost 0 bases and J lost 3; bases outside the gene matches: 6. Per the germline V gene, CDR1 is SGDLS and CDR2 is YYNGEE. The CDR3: CASSVAGDSYYEQYF. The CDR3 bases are TGTGCCAGCAGCGTAGCTGGGGACAGTTACTACGAGCAGTACTTC.

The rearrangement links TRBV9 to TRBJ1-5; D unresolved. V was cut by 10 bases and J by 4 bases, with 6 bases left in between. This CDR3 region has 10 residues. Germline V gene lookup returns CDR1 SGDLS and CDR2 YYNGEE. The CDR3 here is CAETNQPQHF. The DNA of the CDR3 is TGTGCCGAGACTAATCAGCCCCAGCATTTT.

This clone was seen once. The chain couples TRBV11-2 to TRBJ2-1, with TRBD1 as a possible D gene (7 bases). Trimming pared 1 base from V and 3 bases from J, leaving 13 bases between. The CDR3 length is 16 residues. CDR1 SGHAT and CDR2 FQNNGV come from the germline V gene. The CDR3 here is CASSLVRGQNYNEQFF. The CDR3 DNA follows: TGTGCCAGCAGCTTAGTGCGGGGACAGAACTACAATGAGCAGTTCTTC.

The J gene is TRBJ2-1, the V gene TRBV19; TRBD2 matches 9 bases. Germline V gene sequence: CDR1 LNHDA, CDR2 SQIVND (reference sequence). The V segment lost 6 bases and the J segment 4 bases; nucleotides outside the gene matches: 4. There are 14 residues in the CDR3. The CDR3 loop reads CASRKSGGYNEQFF. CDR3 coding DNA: TGTGCCAGTAGGAAGAGCGGGGGGTACAATGAGCAGTTCTTC.

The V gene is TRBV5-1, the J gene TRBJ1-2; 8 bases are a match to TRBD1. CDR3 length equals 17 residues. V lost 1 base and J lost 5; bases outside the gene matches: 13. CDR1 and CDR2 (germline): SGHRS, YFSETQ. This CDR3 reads CASSLFGTGPSPYGYTF. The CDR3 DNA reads TGCGCCAGCAGCTTGTTCGGGACAGGCCCTTCCCCTTATGGCTACACCTTC.

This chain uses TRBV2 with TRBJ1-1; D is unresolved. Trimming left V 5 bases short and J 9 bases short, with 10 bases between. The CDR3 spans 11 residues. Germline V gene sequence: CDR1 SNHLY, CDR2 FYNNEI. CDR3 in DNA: TGTGCCAGCAGTCCGCCATACAAAGCTTTCTTT. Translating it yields CASSPPYKAFF. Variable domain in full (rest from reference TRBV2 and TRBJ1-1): EPEVTQTPSHQVTQMGQEVILRCVPISNHLYFYWYRQILGQKVEFLVSFYNNEISEKSEIFDDQFSVERPDGSNFTLKIRSTKLEDSAMYFCASSPPYKAFFGQGTRLTVV.

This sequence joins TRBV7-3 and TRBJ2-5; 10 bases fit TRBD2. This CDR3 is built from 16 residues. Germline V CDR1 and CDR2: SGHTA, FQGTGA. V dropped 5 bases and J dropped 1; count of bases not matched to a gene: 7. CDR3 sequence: CASSRGLAGAQETQYF. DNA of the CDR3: TGTGCCAGCAGCCGGGGCCTAGCGGGGGCCCAAGAGACCCAGTACTTC.

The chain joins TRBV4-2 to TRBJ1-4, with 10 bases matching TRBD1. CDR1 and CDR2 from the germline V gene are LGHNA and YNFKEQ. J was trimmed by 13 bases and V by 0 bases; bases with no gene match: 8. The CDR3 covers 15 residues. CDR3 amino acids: CASSQDPDRGHRLFF. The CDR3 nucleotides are TGTGCCAGCAGCCAAGATCCCGACAGGGGGCATAGACTGTTTTTT.

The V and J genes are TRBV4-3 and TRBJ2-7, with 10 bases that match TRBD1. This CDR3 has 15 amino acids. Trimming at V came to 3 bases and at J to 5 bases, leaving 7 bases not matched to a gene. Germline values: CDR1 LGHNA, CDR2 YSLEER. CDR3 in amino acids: CASSHGGTGVDEQYF. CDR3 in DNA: TGCGCCAGCAGCCACGGAGGGACAGGGGTGGACGAGCAGTACTTC.

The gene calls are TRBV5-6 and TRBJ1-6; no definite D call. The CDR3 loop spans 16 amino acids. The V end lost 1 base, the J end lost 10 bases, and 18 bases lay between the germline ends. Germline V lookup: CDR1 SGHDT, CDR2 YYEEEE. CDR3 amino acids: CASSLYWTPLGSPLHF. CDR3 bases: TGTGCCAGCAGCTTGTATTGGACTCCCCTAGGCTCACCCCTCCACTTT. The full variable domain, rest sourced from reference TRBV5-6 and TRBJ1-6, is DAGVTQSPTHLIKTRGQQVTLRCSPKSGHDTVSWYQQALGQGPQFIFQYYEEEERQRGNFPDRFSGHQFPNYSSELNVNALLLGDSALYLCASSLYWTPLGSPLHFGNGTRLTVT.

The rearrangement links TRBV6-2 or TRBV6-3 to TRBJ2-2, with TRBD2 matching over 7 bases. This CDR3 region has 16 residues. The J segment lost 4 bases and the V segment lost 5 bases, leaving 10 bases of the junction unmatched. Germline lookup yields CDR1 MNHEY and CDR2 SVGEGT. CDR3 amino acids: CASSDSGLVSTGELFF. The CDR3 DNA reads TGTGCCAGCAGTGATAGCGGGTTGGTGAGCACCGGGGAGCTGTTTTTT.

The DNA for the CDR3 is TGCGCCAGCAGCCAAGTGTTGGCCCAGCCCCAGCATTTT. Amino acids: CASSQVLAQPQHF. This chain connects TRBV4-1 to TRBJ1-5, with no clear D. The V gene lost 1 base and the J gene lost 7 bases, with 8 bases spanning the gap. The CDR3 is 13 amino acids. In germline, CDR1 is MGHRA, CDR2 YSYEKL.

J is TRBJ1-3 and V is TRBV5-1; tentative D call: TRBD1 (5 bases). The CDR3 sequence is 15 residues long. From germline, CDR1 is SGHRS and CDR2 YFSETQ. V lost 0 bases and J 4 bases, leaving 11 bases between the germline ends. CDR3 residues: CASSLARALGNTIYF. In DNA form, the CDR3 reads TGCGCCAGCAGCTTGGCCAGGGCCTTAGGAAACACCATATATTTT.

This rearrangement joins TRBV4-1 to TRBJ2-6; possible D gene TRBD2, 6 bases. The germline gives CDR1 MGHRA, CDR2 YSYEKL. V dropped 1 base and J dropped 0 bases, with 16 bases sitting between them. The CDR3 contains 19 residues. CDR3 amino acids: CASSQGDLRGLSGANVLTF. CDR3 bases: TGCGCCAGCAGCCAAGGGGACTTGAGGGGCCTCTCTGGGGCCAACGTCCTGACTTTC.

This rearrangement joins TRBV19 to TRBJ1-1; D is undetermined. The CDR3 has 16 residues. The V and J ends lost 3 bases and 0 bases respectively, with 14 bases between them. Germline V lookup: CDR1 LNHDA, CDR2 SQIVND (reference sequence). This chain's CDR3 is CASSISNRPMNTEAFF. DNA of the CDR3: TGTGCCAGTAGTATCTCTAACAGACCCATGAACACTGAAGCTTTCTTT. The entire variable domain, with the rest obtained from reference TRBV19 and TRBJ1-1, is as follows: DGGITQSPKYLFRKEGQNVTLSCEQNLNHDAMYWYRQDPGQGLRLIYYSQIVNDFQKGDIAEGYSVSREKKESFPLTVTSAQKNPTAFYLCASSISNRPMNTEAFFGQGTRLTVV.